This T cell receptor (beta chain) was captured by sequencing in a study of response to subunit inactivated influenza vaccine. Study-wide findings and caveats: Authors suggested each seasonal flu vaccination may recruit only limited numbers of new T cells.

TCRdb passed the RT-PCR reads through MiXCR, listing each CDR3 protein once. Of some 570,000 distinct CDR3 sequences in the sample, about 11% were seen once. Germline trimming cut 2 bases from V and 5 bases from J; bases unmatched to any gene: 7. Germline V gene data show CDR1 as SGHVS and CDR2 as FQNEAQ. This CDR3 has 16 residues. This clonotype has more than one count but fewer than ten. Its antigen is undetermined. These data also formed part of another study, on T cells expressing NK-cell markers. That work states: Synthesis of TCR beta cDNA relied on 5'RACE template switching carrying UMIs. Repertoires of TCR beta were obtained from T cells sorted as CD3+CD56+NKG2C+, CD3+CD56+NKG2C- and CD3+CD56-NKG2C+. Dominant NKG2C+ clonotypes accounted for about 1.0-8% of CD8+ T cells in about six donors. There were several donors in whom these clonotypes also led the CD3+CD56-NKG2C+ fraction.

V is TRBV7-8 and J is TRBJ2-2; 8 bases line up with TRBD2. The starting material was PBMCs from blood, obtained on the day of vaccination. This TCR was sampled from a man in his fifties who received an inactivated influenza vaccine. DNA for the CDR3: TGTGCCAGCAGCTTAAGCCTAGCGGGCCTTACCGGGGAGCTGTTTTTT. Protein: CASSLSLAGLTGELFF.